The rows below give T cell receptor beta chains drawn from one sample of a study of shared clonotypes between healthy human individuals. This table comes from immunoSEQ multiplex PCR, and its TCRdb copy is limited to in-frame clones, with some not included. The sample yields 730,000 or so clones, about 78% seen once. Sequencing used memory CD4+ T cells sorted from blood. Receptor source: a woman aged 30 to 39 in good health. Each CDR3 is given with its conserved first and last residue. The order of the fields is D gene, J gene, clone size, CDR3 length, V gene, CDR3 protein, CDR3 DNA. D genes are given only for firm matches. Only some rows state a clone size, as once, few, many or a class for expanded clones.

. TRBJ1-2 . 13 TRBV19 CASSREGQDGYTF TGTGCCAGTAGTCGAGAGGGGCAGGACGGCTACACCTTC
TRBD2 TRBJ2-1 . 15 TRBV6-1 CASRLRLAGEWEQFF TGTGCCAGCAGGCTCCGGCTAGCGGGAGAATGGGAGCAGTTCTTC
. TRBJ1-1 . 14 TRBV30 CAWSLGGAITEAFF TGTGCCTGGAGTCTCGGGGGGGCCATCACTGAAGCTTTCTTT
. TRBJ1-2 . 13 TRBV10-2 CASSVRDRYGYTF TGCGCCAGCAGCGTCCGGGATAGGTATGGCTACACCTTC
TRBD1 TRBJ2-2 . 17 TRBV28 CASSLQTGGRRNGELFF TGTGCCAGCAGTTTACAGACAGGGGGTAGAAGGAACGGGGAGCTGTTTTTT
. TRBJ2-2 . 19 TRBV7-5 CVRSSVVRDRPMNTGELFF TGTGTCAGAAGCTCAGTAGTCCGGGACAGGCCTATGAACACCGGGGAGCTGTTTTTT
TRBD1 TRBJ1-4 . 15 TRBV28 CASSPIQGSNEKLFF TGTGCCAGCAGTCCGATACAGGGGTCAAACGAAAAACTGTTTTTT
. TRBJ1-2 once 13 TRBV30 CAWSRGGDYGYTF TGTGCCTGGAGTAGAGGAGGAGACTATGGCTACACCTTC
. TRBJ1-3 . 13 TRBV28 CASSPAHGHTIYF TGTGCCAGCAGCCCGGCCCACGGACACACCATATATTTT
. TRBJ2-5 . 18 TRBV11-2 CASSFHRNSGPIKETQYF TGTGCCAGCAGCTTCCACCGCAACAGCGGGCCAATTAAAGAGACCCAGTACTTC
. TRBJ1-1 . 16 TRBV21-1 CASSKGLRQSLYLAFF TGTGCCAGCAGCAAAGGTCTGAGACAGAGTCTTTACTTAGCTTTCTTT
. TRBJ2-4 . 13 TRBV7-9 CASSENLENIQYF TGTGCCAGCAGCGAAAATTTGGAAAACATTCAGTACTTC
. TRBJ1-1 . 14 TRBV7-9 CASSLQGFSTEAFF TGTGCCAGCAGCCTACAGGGATTTAGCACTGAAGCTTTCTTT
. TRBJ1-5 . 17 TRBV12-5 CASGTRPRTVSNQPQHF TGTGCTAGTGGTACACGTCCGCGGACAGTGAGCAATCAGCCCCAGCATTTT
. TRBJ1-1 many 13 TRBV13 CASSFLVGTEAFF TGTGCCAGCAGCTTTCTGGTAGGCACTGAAGCTTTCTTT
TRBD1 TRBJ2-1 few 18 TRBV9 CASSPRSPARGNYNEQFF TGTGCCAGCAGCCCGAGGTCCCCCGCCAGGGGGAATTACAATGAGCAGTTCTTC
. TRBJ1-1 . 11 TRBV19 CASGRIHEAFF TGTGCCAGCGGACGGATACATGAAGCTTTCTTT
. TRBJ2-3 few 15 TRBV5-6 CASRVFRERTDTQYF TGTGCCAGCAGGGTTTTTCGGGAGAGGACAGATACGCAGTATTTT
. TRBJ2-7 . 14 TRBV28 CASRRQASSYEQYF TGTGCCAGCAGGAGACAGGCGAGCTCCTACGAGCAGTACTTC
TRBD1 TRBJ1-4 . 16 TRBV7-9 CASSLGDRTTNEKLFF TGTGCCAGCAGCTTGGGGGACAGAACAACTAATGAAAAACTGTTTTTT
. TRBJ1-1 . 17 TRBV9 CASSVAGGFERDTEAFF TGTGCCAGCAGCGTAGCCGGCGGATTTGAGAGGGACACTGAAGCTTTCTTT
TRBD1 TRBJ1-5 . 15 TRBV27 CASSLGQGSNQPQHF TGTGCCAGCAGTTTGGGACAGGGAAGCAATCAGCCCCAGCATTTT
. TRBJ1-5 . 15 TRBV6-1 CASSESSAGFQPQHF TGTGCCAGCAGTGAAAGTTCGGCGGGGTTTCAGCCCCAGCATTTT
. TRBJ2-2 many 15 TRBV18 CASSTDEQGFGELFF TGTGCCAGCTCAACAGACGAACAGGGATTCGGGGAGCTGTTTTTT
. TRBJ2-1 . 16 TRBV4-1 CASSHPTASPPNEQFF TGCGCCAGCAGCCACCCGACAGCCTCCCCCCCCAATGAGCAGTTCTTC
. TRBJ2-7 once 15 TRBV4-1 CASSQVGVSEDEQYF TGCGCCAGCAGCCAAGTCGGGGTGTCGGAGGACGAGCAGTACTTC
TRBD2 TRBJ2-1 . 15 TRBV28 CASSDTSGRRSEQFF TGTGCCAGCAGCGATACTAGCGGGAGGAGGAGTGAGCAGTTCTTC
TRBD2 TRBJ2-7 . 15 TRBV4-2 CASSPLAGGPDEQYF TGTGCCAGCAGCCCCCTAGCGGGAGGGCCGGACGAGCAGTACTTC
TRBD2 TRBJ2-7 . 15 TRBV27 CASSRTSGAGGEQYF TGTGCCAGCAGCAGGACTAGCGGGGCCGGGGGGGAGCAGTACTTC
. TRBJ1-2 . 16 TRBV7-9 CASSPAVGVINYGYTF TGTGCCAGCAGCCCGGCGGTGGGCGTTATTAACTATGGCTACACCTTC
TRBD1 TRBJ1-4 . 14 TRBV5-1 CASAGQGINEKLFF TGCGCCAGCGCGGGACAGGGGATTAATGAAAAACTGTTTTTT
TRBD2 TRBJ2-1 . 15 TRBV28 CASSLGGRVTNEQFF TGTGCCAGCAGTTTGGGTGGGAGGGTCACCAATGAGCAGTTCTTC
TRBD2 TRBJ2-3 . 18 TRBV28 CASSLWTSGDTSTDTQYF TGTGCCAGCAGTTTATGGACTAGCGGGGATACTAGCACAGATACGCAGTATTTT
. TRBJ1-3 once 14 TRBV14 CASSPGTSRNTIYF TGTGCCAGCAGCCCTGGGACATCCCGTAACACCATATATTTT
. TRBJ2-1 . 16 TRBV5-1 CASSAGWDWGRDEQFF TGCGCCAGCAGCGCCGGGTGGGACTGGGGGCGGGATGAGCAGTTCTTC
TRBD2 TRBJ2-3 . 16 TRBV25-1 CASTPHASGATDTQYF TGTGCCAGCACCCCCCACGCCAGCGGGGCCACAGATACGCAGTATTTT
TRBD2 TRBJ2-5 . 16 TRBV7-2 CASSSAGTRIQETQYF TGTGCCAGCAGCTCCGCCGGGACTAGGATCCAAGAGACCCAGTACTTC
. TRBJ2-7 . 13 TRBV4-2 CASSQEGPYEQYF TGTGCCAGCAGCCAAGAGGGGCCCTACGAGCAGTACTTC
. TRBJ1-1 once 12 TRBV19 CANERLNTEAFF TGTGCCAATGAGCGGTTGAACACTGAAGCTTTCTTT
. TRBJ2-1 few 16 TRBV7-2 CASSLGERAGYNEQFF TGTGCCAGCAGCTTAGGGGAGAGGGCGGGCTACAATGAGCAGTTCTTC
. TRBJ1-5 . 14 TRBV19 CASSILTGNQPQHF TGTGCCAGTAGTATTCTTACAGGCAATCAGCCCCAGCATTTT
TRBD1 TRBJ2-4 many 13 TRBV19 CATSTGVSGIQYF TGTGCCACCTCGACAGGGGTTAGTGGCATTCAGTACTTC
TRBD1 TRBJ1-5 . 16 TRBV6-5 CASSYHGTVGTQPQHF TGTGCCAGCAGTTACCACGGGACAGTCGGCACTCAGCCCCAGCATTTT
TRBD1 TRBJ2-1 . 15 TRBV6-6 CASTEGTGGMYEQFF TGTGCCAGCACCGAAGGAACAGGGGGCATGTATGAGCAGTTCTTC
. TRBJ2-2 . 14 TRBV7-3 CASRPSGNTGELFF TGTGCCAGCAGGCCTTCCGGGAACACCGGGGAGCTGTTTTTT
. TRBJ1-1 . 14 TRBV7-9 CASSLTNQGTGIFF TGTGCCAGCAGCTTAACGAACCAGGGCACGGGGATTTTCTTT
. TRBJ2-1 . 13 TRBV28 CASSLARRDEQFF TGTGCCAGCAGTTTAGCGAGACGGGACGAGCAGTTCTTC
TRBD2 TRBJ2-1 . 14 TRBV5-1 CASKLAGGYNEQFF TGCGCCAGCAAACTAGCGGGAGGGTACAATGAGCAGTTCTTC
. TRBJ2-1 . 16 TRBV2 CASSESRWVGYNEQFF TGTGCCAGCAGTGAATCCCGGTGGGTGGGGTACAATGAGCAGTTCTTC
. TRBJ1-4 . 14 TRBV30 CAWSVGGGGEKLFF TGTGCCTGGAGTGTAGGTGGGGGCGGTGAAAAACTGTTTTTT
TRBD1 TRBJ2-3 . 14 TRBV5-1 CASSSKTGVDTQYF TGCGCCAGCAGCTCCAAAACAGGGGTAGATACGCAGTATTTT
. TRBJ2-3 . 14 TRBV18 CASSPPRGTDTQYF TGTGCCAGCTCACCACCGCGGGGAACCGATACGCAGTATTTT
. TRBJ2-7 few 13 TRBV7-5 CVTRRDTNYEQYF TGTGTCACCCGTCGGGACACGAACTACGAGCAGTACTTC
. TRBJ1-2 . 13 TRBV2 CASSERVAGGYTF TGTGCCAGCAGCGAAAGGGTGGCGGGGGGCTACACCTTC
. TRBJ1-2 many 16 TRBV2 CASSGVDSPIFYGYTF TGTGCCAGCAGTGGGGTGGACAGCCCTATTTTTTATGGCTACACCTTC
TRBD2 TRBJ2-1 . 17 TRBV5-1 CASSLATAGTSSNEQFF TGCGCCAGCAGCTTGGCCACCGCAGGGACTAGCAGCAATGAGCAGTTCTTC
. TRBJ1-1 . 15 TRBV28 CASSVEQGGWTEAFF TGTGCCAGCAGTGTCGAACAGGGAGGCTGGACTGAAGCTTTCTTT
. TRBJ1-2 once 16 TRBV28 CASSPARAGSNYGYTF TGTGCCAGCAGTCCCGCCCGTGCTGGTAGTAACTATGGCTACACCTTC
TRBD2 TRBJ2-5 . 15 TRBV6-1 CASSDIAGGQETQYF TGTGCCAGCAGTGACATAGCGGGGGGCCAAGAGACCCAGTACTTC
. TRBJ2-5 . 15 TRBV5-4 CASSLTGTLQETQYF TGTGCCAGCAGCCTAACCGGGACACTACAAGAGACCCAGTACTTC